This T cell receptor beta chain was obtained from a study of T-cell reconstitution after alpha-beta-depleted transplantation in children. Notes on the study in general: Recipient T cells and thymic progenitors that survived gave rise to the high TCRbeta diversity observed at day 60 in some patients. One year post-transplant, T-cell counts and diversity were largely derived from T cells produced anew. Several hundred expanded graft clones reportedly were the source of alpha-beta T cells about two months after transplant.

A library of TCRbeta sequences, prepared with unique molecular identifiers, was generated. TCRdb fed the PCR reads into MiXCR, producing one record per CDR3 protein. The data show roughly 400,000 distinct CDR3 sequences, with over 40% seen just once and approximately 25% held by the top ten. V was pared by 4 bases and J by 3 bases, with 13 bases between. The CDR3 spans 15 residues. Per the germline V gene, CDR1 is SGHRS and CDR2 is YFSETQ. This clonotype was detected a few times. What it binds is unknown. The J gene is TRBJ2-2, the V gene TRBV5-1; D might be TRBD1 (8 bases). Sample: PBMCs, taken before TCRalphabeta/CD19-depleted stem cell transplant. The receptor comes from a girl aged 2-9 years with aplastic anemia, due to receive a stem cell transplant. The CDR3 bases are TGCGCCAGCAGCCGGACAGGGAGGGACACCGGGGAGCTGTTTTTT. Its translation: CASSRTGRDTGELFF.